This T cell receptor beta chain was identified during a study of shared clonotypes between healthy human individuals. Clones were read by immunoSEQ multiplex PCR, and TCRdb kept only the in-frame ones, dropping some. The profile covers around 1.6 million clones, with roughly 98% appearing a single time and about 0.45% taken by the ten largest. Germline V gives CDR1 KGHSH, CDR2 LQKENI. V was clipped by 3 bases and J by 3 bases; unmatched bases: 9. CDR3 length: 16 residues. Sequencing used naive CD4+ T cells sorted from blood. Subset denoted: CD45RA+ positively selected. The chain combines TRBV18 with TRBJ1-2, with TRBD1 matching 8 bases. The receptor's source is a man between 25 and 39 years old in good health. The DNA for the CDR3 is TGTGCCAGCTCACCCACCTACGACAGGGGTGACTATGGCTACACCTTC. Amino acid sequence: CASSPTYDRGDYGYTF.